These T cell receptor beta chains were read from a single sample in a study of CD8 T cells in ankylosing spondylitis. Each CDR3 protein gets one entry after TCRdb re-called the 5' RACE reads with MiXCR. This sample has roughly 490,000 distinct CDR3 sequences, with less than 6% found just once. Sequenced input: blood, either unsorted or a sorted T cell fraction (not recorded which). These receptors were obtained from a male donor with ankylosing spondylitis. Both conserved end residues are part of each CDR3. The D gene is left open where the match is weak. Size tells how often a clone was seen (once, few, many) or the class of an expanded clone, and some rows leave it out.

many,TRBV4-1,16,TRBD2,TRBJ2-7,TGCGCCAGCAGCCAAGACCCTAGCGGGAGGACCTACGAGCAGTACTTC,CASSQDPSGRTYEQYF
many,TRBV7-9,13,-,TRBJ2-2,TGTGCCAGGGGGACGGAGGGAGACGGGGAGCTGTTTTTT,CARGTEGDGELFF
once,TRBV20-1,13,-,TRBJ2-5,TGCAGTGCTAGTAGGACAGTACAAGAGACCCAGTACTTC,CSASRTVQETQYF
many,TRBV11-1,18,TRBD2,TRBJ2-4,TGTGCCAGCAGCTTATCTCGCCAATCGCCAATGGGGGGGTACATTCAGTACTTC,CASSLSRQSPMGGYIQYF
-,TRBV7-8,13,-,TRBJ2-7,TGTGCCAGCAGCTGGGACGGACCCTACGAGCAGTACTTC,CASSWDGPYEQYF
many,TRBV7-8,17,-,TRBJ2-7,TGTGCCAGCAGCTCCCTGTGGGGGGGCCGAAACTGGTACGAGCAGTACTTC,CASSSLWGGRNWYEQYF
many,TRBV6-5,13,TRBD1,TRBJ1-2,TGTGCCAGCAGTTTCGCAGGGGGCTATGGCTACACCTTC,CASSFAGGYGYTF
-,TRBV5-1,13,-,TRBJ2-1,TGCGCCAGCAGCCCGACGACAGGACCCGAGCAGTTCTTC,CASSPTTGPEQFF
many,TRBV5-1,15,TRBD2,TRBJ2-3,TGCGCCAGCAGCCGAGGACTAGCGACCACAGATACGCAGTATTTT,CASSRGLATTDTQYF
many,TRBV20-1,13,-,TRBJ1-2,TGCAGTGGGAGGGGCAGGCCTAACTATGGCTACACCTTC,CSGRGRPNYGYTF
many,TRBV20-1,13,-,TRBJ2-2,TGCAGTGCTACTTGGACGGACACCGGGGAGCTGTTTTTT,CSATWTDTGELFF
many,TRBV20-1,14,-,TRBJ2-5,TGCAGTGCTAGACCTTCGGACAGACAAGAGACCCAGTACTTC,CSARPSDRQETQYF
few,TRBV7-2,15,-,TRBJ2-3,TGTGCCAGCAGCTTTAGGGGACCTAACACAGATACGCAGTATTTT,CASSFRGPNTDTQYF
many,TRBV20-1,11,-,TRBJ1-1,TGCAGTGCTGGCATCGGGACTGAAGCTTTCTTT,CSAGIGTEAFF
many,TRBV12-3/TRBV12-4,12,-,TRBJ2-4,TGTGCCAGCGGAGGGGCCAAAAACATTCAGTACTTC,CASGGAKNIQYF
many,TRBV7-9,14,-,TRBJ2-2,TGTGCCAGCAGCTCGCTGGGTGGGACCGGGGAGCTGTTTTTT,CASSSLGGTGELFF
many,TRBV14,14,-,TRBJ2-3,TGTGCCAGCAGCCAAGTCCACCGCACAGATACGCAGTATTTT,CASSQVHRTDTQYF
many,TRBV28,14,-,TRBJ2-5,TGTGCCAGCAGTTTAGTAGCGCTTGGGGAGACCCAGTACTTC,CASSLVALGETQYF
many,TRBV7-2,15,TRBD2,TRBJ2-7,TGTGCCAGCAGCCCCCCTGGCGGGAGGGCCGAGGAGCAGTACTTC,CASSPPGGRAEEQYF
many,TRBV6-5,15,TRBD1,TRBJ1-2,TGTGCCAGCAGTTACTCTAGGGGACAGCACTATGGCTACACCTTC,CASSYSRGQHYGYTF
few,TRBV14,17,TRBD2,TRBJ2-1,TGTGCCAGCAGCCAACTTCTGGCTCTAGCGGGAAACAATGAGCAGTTCTTC,CASSQLLALAGNNEQFF
many,TRBV24-1,14,-,TRBJ2-1,TGTGCCACCAGTGTAGGGGGGGCGCGCAATGAGCAGTTCTTC,CATSVGGARNEQFF
many,TRBV5-1,15,-,TRBJ2-5,TGCGCCAGCAGCTTGGCAGGGTTTCGCCAAGAGACCCAGTACTTC,CASSLAGFRQETQYF
many,TRBV20-1,12,-,TRBJ1-1,TGCAGTGCCCAAGGTGGTTCGGCTGAAGCTTTCTTT,CSAQGGSAEAFF
many,TRBV27,14,TRBD1,TRBJ2-3,TGTGCCAGCAGTCTAAACAGGGGGCTAGAGGCGCAGTATTTT,CASSLNRGLEAQYF
many,TRBV4-3,13,-,TRBJ1-2,TGCGCCAGCAGCCAAGAGAGGGCCTATGGCTACACCTTC,CASSQERAYGYTF
many,TRBV6-5,13,-,TRBJ1-4,TGTGCCAGCAGTTACTCCCAGGGGGAAAAACTGTTTTTT,CASSYSQGEKLFF
many,TRBV29-1,15,-,TRBJ1-1,TGCAGCGTTGGAAACACGGGTTTAAGGAACACTGAAGCTTTCTTT,CSVGNTGLRNTEAFF
many,TRBV7-2,11,-,TRBJ2-2,TGTGCCAGCGCGAATAGGGGGGAGCTGTTTTTT,CASANRGELFF
many,TRBV19,15,-,TRBJ2-3,TGTGCCAGTAGTCCTCGGCTTGGGGCGGGAGATACGCAGTATTTT,CASSPRLGAGDTQYF
-,TRBV10-3,15,TRBD2,TRBJ2-1,TGTGCCATCGCCGCTGCGACTAGCGGAAACAATGAGCAGTTCTTC,CAIAAATSGNNEQFF
many,TRBV12-3/TRBV12-4,13,-,TRBJ2-7,TGTGCCAGCAGTTTTGGGCTAGCAAACGAGCAGTACTTC,CASSFGLANEQYF
many,TRBV20-1,15,-,TRBJ2-6,TGCAGCGCCGGGACGGATTTCTCTGGGGCCAACGTCCTGACTTTC,CSAGTDFSGANVLTF
many,TRBV15,17,-,TRBJ1-2,TGTGCCACCAGCAGAGTGGTCGGGCACCTTACTAACTATGGCTACACCTTC,CATSRVVGHLTNYGYTF
many,TRBV7-8,12,-,TRBJ2-7,TGTGCCAGCAGCTCTGATTTCGACGAGCAGTACTTC,CASSSDFDEQYF
many,TRBV6-1,14,-,TRBJ1-1,TGTGCCAGCCCGCGGGGGGGCGCGTGGACTGAAGCTTTCTTT,CASPRGGAWTEAFF
many,TRBV25-1,12,TRBD1,TRBJ1-2,TGTGCCAGCAGTGGGACAGGTCATGGCTACACCTTC,CASSGTGHGYTF
many,TRBV10-3,15,-,TRBJ1-3,TGTGCCATCAGTGAGTCGGGTGCGGCTGGAAACACCATATATTTT,CAISESGAAGNTIYF